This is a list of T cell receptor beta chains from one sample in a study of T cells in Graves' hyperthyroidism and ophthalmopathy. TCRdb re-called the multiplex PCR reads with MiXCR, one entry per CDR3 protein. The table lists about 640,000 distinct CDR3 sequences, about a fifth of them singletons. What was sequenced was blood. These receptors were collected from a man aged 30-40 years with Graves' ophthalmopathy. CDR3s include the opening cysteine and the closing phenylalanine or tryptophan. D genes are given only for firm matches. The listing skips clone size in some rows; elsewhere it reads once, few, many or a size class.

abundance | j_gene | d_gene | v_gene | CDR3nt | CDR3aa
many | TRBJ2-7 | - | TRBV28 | TGTGCCAGCAGGCAAACCCAATACGAGCAGTACTTC | CASRQTQYEQYF
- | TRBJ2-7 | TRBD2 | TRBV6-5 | TGTGCCAGCAGTTCCACTAGCGGGAGGGCCGCCTACGAGCAGTACTTC | CASSSTSGRAAYEQYF
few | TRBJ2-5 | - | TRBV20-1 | TGCAGTGCTAGAGATCTCCGGCTAATCCAAGAGACCCAGTACTTC | CSARDLRLIQETQYF
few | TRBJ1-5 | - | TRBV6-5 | TGTGCCAGCAGTTACGTCAAGGGGGGTCAGCCCCAGCATTTT | CASSYVKGGQPQHF
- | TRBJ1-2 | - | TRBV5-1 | TGCGCCAGCACCTCAGGGGACCCGAACTATGGCTACACCTTC | CASTSGDPNYGYTF
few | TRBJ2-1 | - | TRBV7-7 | TGTGCTAGCAGCCTAACACAGACTAACAATGAGCAGTTCTTC | CASSLTQTNNEQFF
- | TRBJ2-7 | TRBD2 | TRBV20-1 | TGCAGTGCTAGAGCATCTCGGGGGGGACTCTACGAGCAGTACTTC | CSARASRGGLYEQYF
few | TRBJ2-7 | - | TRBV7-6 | TGTGCCAGCAGCCCCCCCGGCACTCGAGAGCAGTACTTC | CASSPPGTREQYF
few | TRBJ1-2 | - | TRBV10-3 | TGTGCCATCAGTGAGCCAGAGATTTATGGCTACACCTTC | CAISEPEIYGYTF
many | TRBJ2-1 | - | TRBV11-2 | TGTGCCAGCAGCTTAGACACCCTTTTGGGGGAAGTAAACAATGAGCAGTTCTTC | CASSLDTLLGEVNNEQFF
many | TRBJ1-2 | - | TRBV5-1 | TGCGCCAGCAGAAGCTCGGGGGGTATTAACTATGGCTACACCTTC | CASRSSGGINYGYTF
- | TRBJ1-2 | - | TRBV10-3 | TGTGCCATCAGTGAGTCTCGGGGCTACACCTTC | CAISESRGYTF
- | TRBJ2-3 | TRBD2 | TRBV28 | TGTGCCAGCAGTCCTCGTATCGGGAGGGCTACAGATACGCAGTATTTT | CASSPRIGRATDTQYF
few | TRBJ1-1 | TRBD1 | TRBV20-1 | TGCAGTGTCCCGGGACAGGGTTTTATTTCCCCTGAAGCTTTCTTT | CSVPGQGFISPEAFF
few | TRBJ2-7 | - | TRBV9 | TGTGCCAGCAGCGTAGCCGACCAGCTTTACGAGCAGTACTTC | CASSVADQLYEQYF
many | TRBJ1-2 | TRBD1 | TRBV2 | TGTGCCAGCAGCGGGGACAGGGGGCGCACCTATGGCTACACCTTC | CASSGDRGRTYGYTF
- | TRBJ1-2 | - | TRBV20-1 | TGCAGTGCTGGCGAACAGGGTAACTATGGCTACACCTTC | CSAGEQGNYGYTF
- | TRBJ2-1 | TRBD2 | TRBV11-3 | TGTGCCAGCAGCTCATCCGCAATCGGGACTAGCGGGAGGGCCCACAATGAGCAGTTCTTC | CASSSSAIGTSGRAHNEQFF
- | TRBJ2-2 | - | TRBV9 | TGTGCCAGCAGCGCGAGGATCACCGGGGAGCTGTTTTTT | CASSARITGELFF
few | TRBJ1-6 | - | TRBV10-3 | TGTGCCATCAGTGAGTCGATGACAGCGAATTCACCCCTCCACTTT | CAISESMTANSPLHF
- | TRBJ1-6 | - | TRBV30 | TGTGCCTGGGACAGGAGAAATTCACCCCTCCACTTT | CAWDRRNSPLHF
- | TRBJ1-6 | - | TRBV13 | TGTGCCAGCAGCCTAGACGGGGGCTCACCCCTCCACTTT | CASSLDGGSPLHF
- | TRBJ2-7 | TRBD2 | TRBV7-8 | TGTGCCAGCAGCTCCTCCGTTGGTAGCGGGAGCTACGAGCAGTACTTC | CASSSSVGSGSYEQYF
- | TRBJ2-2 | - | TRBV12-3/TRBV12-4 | TGTGCCAGCAGGGTTTCCTTAAACACCGGGGAGCTGTTTTTT | CASRVSLNTGELFF
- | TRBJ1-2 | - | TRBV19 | TGTGCCAGTAGCTCAGGGGTTGGCTACACCTTC | CASSSGVGYTF
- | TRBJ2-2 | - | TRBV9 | TGTGCCAGCATGGAAGATGGGACCGGGGAGCTGTTTTTT | CASMEDGTGELFF
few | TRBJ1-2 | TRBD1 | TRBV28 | TGTGCCAGCAGTTCCTCGACAGGGGAATACTATGGCTACACCTTC | CASSSSTGEYYGYTF
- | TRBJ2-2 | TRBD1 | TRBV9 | TGTGCCAGCAGCGGGACAGGGGGAGTAGCCGGGGAGCTGTTTTTT | CASSGTGGVAGELFF
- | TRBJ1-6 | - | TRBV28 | TGTGCCAGTGTGACACCCTTGGGCCCCGGCCACTTT | CASVTPLGPGHF
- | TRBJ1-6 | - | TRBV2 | TGTGCCAGCAGTGAAATATCGGGGCCCCTCCACTTT | CASSEISGPLHF
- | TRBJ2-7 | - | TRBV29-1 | TGCAGCGTGGGGAGCTCCTACGAGCAGTACTTC | CSVGSSYEQYF
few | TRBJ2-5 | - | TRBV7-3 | TGTGCCAGCAGCACGACAGCACAAGAGACCCAGTACTTC | CASSTTAQETQYF
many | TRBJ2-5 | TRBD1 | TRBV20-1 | TGCAGTGCCACCACAGGGGTACGAGAGACCCAGTACTTC | CSATTGVRETQYF